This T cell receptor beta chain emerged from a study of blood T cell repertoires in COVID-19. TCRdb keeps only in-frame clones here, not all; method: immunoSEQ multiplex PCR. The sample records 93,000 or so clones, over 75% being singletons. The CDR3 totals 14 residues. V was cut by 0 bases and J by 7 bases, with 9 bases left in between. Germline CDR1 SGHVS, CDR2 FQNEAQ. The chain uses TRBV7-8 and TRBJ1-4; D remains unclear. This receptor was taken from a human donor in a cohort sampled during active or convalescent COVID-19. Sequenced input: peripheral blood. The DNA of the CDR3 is TGTGCCAGCAGCTTAGCCGGGAGAGGTGAAAAACTGTTTTTT. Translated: CASSLAGRGEKLFF.